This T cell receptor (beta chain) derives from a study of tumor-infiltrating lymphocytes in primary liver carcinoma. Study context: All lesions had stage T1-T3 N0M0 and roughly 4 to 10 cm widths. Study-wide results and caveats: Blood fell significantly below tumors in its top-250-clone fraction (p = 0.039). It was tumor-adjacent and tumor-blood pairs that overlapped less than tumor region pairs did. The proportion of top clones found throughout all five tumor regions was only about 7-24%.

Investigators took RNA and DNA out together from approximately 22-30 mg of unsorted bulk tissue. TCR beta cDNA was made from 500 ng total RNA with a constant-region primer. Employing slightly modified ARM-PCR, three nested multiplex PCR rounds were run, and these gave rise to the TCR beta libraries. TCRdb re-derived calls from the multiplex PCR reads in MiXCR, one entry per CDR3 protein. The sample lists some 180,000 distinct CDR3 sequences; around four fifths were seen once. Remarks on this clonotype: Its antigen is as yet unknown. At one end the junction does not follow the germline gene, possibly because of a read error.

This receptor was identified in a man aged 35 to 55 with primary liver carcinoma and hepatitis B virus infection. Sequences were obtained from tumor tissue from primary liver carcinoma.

The CDR3 sequence: CSVTGTGGGEQYF. The DNA for the CDR3 is TGCAGCGTAACCGGGACGGGGGGAGGAGAGCAGTATTTC. The rearrangement uses TRBV29-1 and TRBJ2-7; 7 bases are a match to TRBD2. This CDR3 has 13 amino acids. Looked up from germline, CDR1 is SQVTM and CDR2 is ANQGSEA.